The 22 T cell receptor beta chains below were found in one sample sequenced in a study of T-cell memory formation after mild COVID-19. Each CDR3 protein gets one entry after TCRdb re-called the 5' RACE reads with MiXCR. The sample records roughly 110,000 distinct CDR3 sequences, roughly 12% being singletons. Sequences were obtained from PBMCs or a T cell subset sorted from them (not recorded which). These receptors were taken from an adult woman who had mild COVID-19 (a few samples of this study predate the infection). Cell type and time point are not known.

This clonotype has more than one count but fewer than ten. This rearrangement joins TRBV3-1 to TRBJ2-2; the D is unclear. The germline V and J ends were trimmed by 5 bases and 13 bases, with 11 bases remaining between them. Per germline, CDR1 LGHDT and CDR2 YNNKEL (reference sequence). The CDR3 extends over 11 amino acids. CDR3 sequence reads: CASSGAGTLFF. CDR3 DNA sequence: TGTGCCAGCAGCGGTGCTGGAACGCTGTTTTTT.

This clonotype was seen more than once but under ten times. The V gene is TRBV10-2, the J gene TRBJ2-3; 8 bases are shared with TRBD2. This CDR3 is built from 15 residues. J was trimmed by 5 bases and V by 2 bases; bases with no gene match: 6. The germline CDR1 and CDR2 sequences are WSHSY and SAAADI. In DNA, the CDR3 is TGCGCCAGCAGTGAGAAGGGCGGGGGGCTAGATACGCAGTATTTT. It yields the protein CASSEKGGGLDTQYF.

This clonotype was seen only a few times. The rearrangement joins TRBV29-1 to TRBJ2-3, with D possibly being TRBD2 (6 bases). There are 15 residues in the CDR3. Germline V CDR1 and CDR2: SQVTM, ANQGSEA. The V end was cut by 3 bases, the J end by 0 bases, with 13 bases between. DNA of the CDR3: TGCAGCGTTGAGACGGGGGACGGAAGCACAGATACGCAGTATTTT. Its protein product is CSVETGDGSTDTQYF.

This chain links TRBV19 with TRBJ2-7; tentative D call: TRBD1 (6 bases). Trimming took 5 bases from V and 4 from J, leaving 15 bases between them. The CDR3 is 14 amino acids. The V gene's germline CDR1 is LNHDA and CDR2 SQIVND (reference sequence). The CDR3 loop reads CASSLSLRGYEQYF. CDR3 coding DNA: TGTGCCAGTAGTCTCTCCCTCAGGGGATACGAGCAGTACTTC.

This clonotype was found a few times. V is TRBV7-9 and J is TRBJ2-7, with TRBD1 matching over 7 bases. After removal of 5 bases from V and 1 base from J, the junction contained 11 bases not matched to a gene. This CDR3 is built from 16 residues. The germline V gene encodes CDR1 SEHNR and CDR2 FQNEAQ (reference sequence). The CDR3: CASSPGLTGYSYEQYF. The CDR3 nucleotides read TGTGCCAGCAGCCCCGGCCTGACAGGGTATTCCTACGAGCAGTACTTC.

The CDR3 loop is CASMLTSGTLNEQFF. The DNA for the CDR3 is TGTGCCAGTATGCTGACTAGCGGAACCCTCAATGAGCAGTTCTTC. The V gene is TRBV2, the J gene TRBJ2-1; TRBD2 agrees at 9 bases. The CDR3 sequence is 15 residues long. J was trimmed by 6 bases and V by 9 bases; bases with no gene match: 12. CDR1 SNHLY and CDR2 FYNNEI come from the germline V gene.

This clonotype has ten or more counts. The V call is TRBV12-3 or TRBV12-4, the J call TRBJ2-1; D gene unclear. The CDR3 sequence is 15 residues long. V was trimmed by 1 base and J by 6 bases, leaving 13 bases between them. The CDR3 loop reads CASSLGGMRANEQFF. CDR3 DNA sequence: TGTGCCAGCAGTTTAGGCGGTATGCGAGCCAATGAGCAGTTCTTC.

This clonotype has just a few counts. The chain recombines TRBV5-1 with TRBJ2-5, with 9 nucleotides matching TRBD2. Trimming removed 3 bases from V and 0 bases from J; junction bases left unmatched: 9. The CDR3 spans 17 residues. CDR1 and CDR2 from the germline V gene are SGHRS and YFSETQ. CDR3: CASSWGRTSEYQETQYF. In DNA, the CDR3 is TGCGCCAGCAGCTGGGGGAGGACTAGCGAGTACCAAGAGACCCAGTACTTC.

The CDR3 nucleotides are TGCGCCAGCAGCCCGAGAGGGTGGGGGGGTTACAATGAGCAGTTCTTC. Protein product: CASSPRGWGGYNEQFF. V and J are TRBV4-1 and TRBJ2-1; 7 positions match TRBD2. This CDR3 has 16 residues. In germline, CDR1 is MGHRA, CDR2 YSYEKL. Losses at the gene ends were 4 bases for V and 4 bases for J; bases not matched to a gene: 10.

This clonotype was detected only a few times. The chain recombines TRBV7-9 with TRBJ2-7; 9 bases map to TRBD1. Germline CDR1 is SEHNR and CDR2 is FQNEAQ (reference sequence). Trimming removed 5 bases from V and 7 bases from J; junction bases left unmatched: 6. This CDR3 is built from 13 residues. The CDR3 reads CASSKGQGQEQYF. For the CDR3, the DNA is TGTGCCAGCAGCAAAGGACAGGGGCAAGAGCAGTACTTC.

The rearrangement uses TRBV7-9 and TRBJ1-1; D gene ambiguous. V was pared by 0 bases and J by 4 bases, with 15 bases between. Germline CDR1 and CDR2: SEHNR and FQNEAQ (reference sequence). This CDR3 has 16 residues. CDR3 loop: CASSLAVFGLVTEAFF. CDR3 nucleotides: TGTGCCAGCAGCTTAGCTGTTTTCGGATTGGTCACTGAAGCTTTCTTT.

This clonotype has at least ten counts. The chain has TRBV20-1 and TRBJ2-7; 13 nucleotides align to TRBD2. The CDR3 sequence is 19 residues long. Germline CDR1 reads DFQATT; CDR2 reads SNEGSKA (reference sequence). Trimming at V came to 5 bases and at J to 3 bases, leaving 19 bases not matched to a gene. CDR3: CSAADRAGLAGNPGYEQYF. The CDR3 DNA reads TGCAGTGCTGCGGACAGGGCGGGACTAGCGGGAAACCCGGGCTACGAGCAGTACTTC.

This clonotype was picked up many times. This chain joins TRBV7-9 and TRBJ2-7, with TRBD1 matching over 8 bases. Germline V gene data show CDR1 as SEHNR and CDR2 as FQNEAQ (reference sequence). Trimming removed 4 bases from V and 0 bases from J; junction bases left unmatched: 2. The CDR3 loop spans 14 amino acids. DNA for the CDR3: TGTGCCAGCAGCTCAGGACAGGGCTCCTACGAGCAGTACTTC. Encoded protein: CASSSGQGSYEQYF.

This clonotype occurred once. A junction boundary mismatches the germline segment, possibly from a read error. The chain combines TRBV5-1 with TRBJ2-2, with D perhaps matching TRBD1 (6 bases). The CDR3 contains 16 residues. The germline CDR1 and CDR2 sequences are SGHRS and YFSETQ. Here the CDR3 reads CDSSFRGPPGTGELFF. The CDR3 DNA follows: TGCGACAGCAGCTTCAGGGGACCGCCGGGCACCGGGGAGCTGTTTTTT.

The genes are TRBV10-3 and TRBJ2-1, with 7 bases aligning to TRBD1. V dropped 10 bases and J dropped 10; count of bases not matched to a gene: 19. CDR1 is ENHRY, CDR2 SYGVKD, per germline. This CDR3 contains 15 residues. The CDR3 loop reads CATSLGQVEGSEQFF. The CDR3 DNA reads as TGTGCCACCTCACTAGGACAGGTTGAGGGGAGCGAGCAGTTCTTC.

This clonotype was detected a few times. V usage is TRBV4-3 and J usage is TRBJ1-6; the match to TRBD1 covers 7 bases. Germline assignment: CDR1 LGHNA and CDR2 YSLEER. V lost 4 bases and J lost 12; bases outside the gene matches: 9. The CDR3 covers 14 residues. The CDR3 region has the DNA TGCGCCAGCAGCCCTTACAGGGGAGGGATACCCCTCCACTTT. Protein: CASSPYRGGIPLHF.

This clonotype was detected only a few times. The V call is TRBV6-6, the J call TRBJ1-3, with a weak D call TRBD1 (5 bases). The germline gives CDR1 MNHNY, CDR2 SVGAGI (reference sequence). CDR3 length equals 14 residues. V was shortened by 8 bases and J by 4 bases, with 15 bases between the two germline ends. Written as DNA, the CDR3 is TGTGCCAGCCTTCCGGACACCTGGGGAAACACCATATATTTT. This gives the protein CASLPDTWGNTIYF.

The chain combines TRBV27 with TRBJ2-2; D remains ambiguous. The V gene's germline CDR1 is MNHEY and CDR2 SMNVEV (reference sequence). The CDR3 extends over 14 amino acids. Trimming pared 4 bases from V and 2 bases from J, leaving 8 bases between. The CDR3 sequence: CASSSGQNTGELFF. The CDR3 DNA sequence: TGTGCCAGCAGTTCGGGTCAAAACACCGGGGAGCTGTTTTTT.

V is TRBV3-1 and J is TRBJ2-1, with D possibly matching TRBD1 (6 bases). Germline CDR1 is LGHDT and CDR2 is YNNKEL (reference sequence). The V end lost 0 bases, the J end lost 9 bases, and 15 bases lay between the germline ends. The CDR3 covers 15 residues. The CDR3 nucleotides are TGTGCCAGCAGCCAAGATCATGGGGGCCTGAGTGAGCAGTTCTTC. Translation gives CASSQDHGGLSEQFF.

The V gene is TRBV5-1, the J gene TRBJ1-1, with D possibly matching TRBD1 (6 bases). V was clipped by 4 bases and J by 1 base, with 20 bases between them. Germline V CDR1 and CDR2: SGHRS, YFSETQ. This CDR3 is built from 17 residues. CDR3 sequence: CASSQGAGVVANTEAFF. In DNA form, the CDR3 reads TGCGCCAGCAGCCAAGGAGCAGGGGTGGTTGCGAACACTGAAGCTTTCTTT.

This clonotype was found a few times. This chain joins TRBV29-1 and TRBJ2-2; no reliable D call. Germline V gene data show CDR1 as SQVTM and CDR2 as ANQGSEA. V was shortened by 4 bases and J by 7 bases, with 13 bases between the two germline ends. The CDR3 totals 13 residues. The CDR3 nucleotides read TGCAGCGTTGCCCAGTCCTCGGTCGGGGAGCTGTTTTTT. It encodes CSVAQSSVGELFF.

The CDR3 DNA reads TGTGCCAGCAGCCCTGGGGCGAGCGTTGCCTACGAGCAGTACTTC. Its protein is CASSPGASVAYEQYF. The V gene is TRBV5-4, the J gene TRBJ2-7, with D tentatively TRBD1 (5 bases). This CDR3 has 15 residues. Trimming removed 4 bases at V and 2 bases at J, with 16 bases between. Germline lookup yields CDR1 SGHNT and CDR2 YYREEE (reference sequence).